The 14 T cell receptor beta chains presented below share a single source sample, sequenced in a study of shared clonotypes between healthy human individuals. Repertoires were generated with immunoSEQ multiplex PCR, while TCRdb's copy carries only in-frame clones and drops some. The data show 2,500,000 or so clones, approximately 90% seen once. Sequenced input: naive CD4+ T cells from PBMCs. Indicated subset: CD45RA+ positively selected. Receptor source: a man younger than 35 in good health. Some clones in this sample may be carry-over from other donors' samples.

The CDR3 region has the DNA TGTGCCAGCAGTCTGCAGGGTGGTTTCAATGAGCAGTTCTTC. Its protein product is CASSLQGGFNEQFF. This chain joins TRBV28 and TRBJ2-1, with D perhaps matching TRBD1 (5 bases). V lost 5 bases and J 6 bases, leaving 14 bases between the germline ends. Germline lookup yields CDR1 MDHEN and CDR2 SYDVKM. CDR3 length equals 14 residues.

This sequence joins TRBV2 and TRBJ2-7; D could derive from TRBD1 or TRBD2 (6 bases each). The germline V gene has CDR1 SNHLY and CDR2 FYNNEI. The CDR3 runs 14 residues. Trimming removed 6 bases at V and 0 bases at J, with 12 bases between. CDR3 coding DNA: TGTGCCAGCAGGAGGGGGGAACCCTCCTACGAGCAGTACTTC. The encoded protein is CASRRGEPSYEQYF.

The genes are TRBV7-2 and TRBJ2-7; D remains unclear. This CDR3 comprises 13 residues. V dropped 4 bases and J dropped 0 bases, with 7 bases sitting between them. Germline loops: CDR1 SGHTA, CDR2 FQGNSA. CDR3 region: CASSSQSSYEQYF. For the CDR3, the DNA is TGTGCCAGCAGCTCGCAATCCTCCTACGAGCAGTACTTC.

The chain employs TRBV9 and TRBJ2-1; TRBD1 matches 9 bases. V trimming: 3 bases; J trimming: 5 bases; junction bases outside the gene matches: 12. CDR1 SGDLS and CDR2 YYNGEE come from the germline V gene. There are 17 residues in the CDR3. This CDR3 reads CASSGEQDRGPHNEQFF. The CDR3 DNA reads as TGTGCCAGCAGCGGCGAACAGGACAGGGGCCCCCACAATGAGCAGTTCTTC.

Of note for this clone: The sample carries other DNA sequences with the same CDR3. The chain employs TRBV2 and TRBJ1-5; TRBD1 aligns across 7 bases. V was clipped by 1 base and J by 6 bases; unmatched bases: 3. The CDR3 spans 14 residues. Germline lookup yields CDR1 SNHLY and CDR2 FYNNEI. The CDR3 loop is CASSEGQGGQPQHF. CDR3 sequence (DNA): TGTGCCAGCAGTGAAGGACAGGGAGGTCAGCCCCAGCATTTT.

The J gene is TRBJ1-2, the V gene TRBV10-1, with D possibly being TRBD1 (5 bases). CDR1 WNHNN and CDR2 SYGVQD come from the germline V gene (reference sequence). CDR3 length: 14 residues. V was shortened by 8 bases and J by 8 bases, with 21 bases between the two germline ends. CDR3 sequence: CASSLYRKKGGYTF. CDR3 nucleotides: TGCGCCAGCTCTTTATACCGAAAAAAGGGGGGCTACACCTTC.

This chain links TRBV9 with TRBJ1-4; 10 bases are a match to TRBD1. Germline CDR1 SGDLS, CDR2 YYNGEE. This CDR3 spans 15 amino acids. V lost 0 bases, J lost 7 bases, and 3 bases stayed unmatched. The CDR3 sequence: CASSVEGQGREKLFF. The CDR3 nucleotides read TGTGCCAGCAGCGTAGAGGGACAGGGGCGTGAAAAACTGTTTTTT.

The rearrangement links TRBV19 to TRBJ2-3; possible D gene TRBD2, 6 bases. The V gene's germline CDR1 is LNHDA and CDR2 SQIVND (reference sequence). V gave up 4 bases and J gave up 3 bases, with 26 bases separating them. The CDR3 spans 19 residues. The CDR3 nucleotides read TGTGCCAGTAGTACCCCCCGTTGGGGCCGGGAGTATAGGACAGATACGCAGTATTTT. Protein product: CASSTPRWGREYRTDTQYF.

V is TRBV15 and J is TRBJ1-1; D may be TRBD1 (5 bases). The CDR3 contains 17 residues. In germline, CDR1 is LNHNV, CDR2 YYDKDF (reference sequence). Trimming pared 0 bases from V and 0 bases from J, leaving 14 bases between. CDR3 region: CATSRDWGNSMNTEAFF. As DNA, the CDR3 is TGTGCCACCAGCAGAGATTGGGGGAACTCCATGAACACTGAAGCTTTCTTT.

The chain uses TRBV6-5 and TRBJ2-7, with D unclear. CDR3 size: 15 residues. The germline V gene encodes CDR1 MNHEY and CDR2 SVGAGI. The V end was cut by 0 bases, the J end by 2 bases, with 11 bases between. CDR3 region: CASSYSPIAAYEQYF. The CDR3 bases are TGTGCCAGCAGTTACTCCCCAATTGCGGCCTACGAGCAGTACTTC.

The J gene is TRBJ1-3, the V gene TRBV11-2; no clear D. Trimming shortened V by 2 bases and J by 0 bases, and 8 bases separated the two germline ends. CDR1 SGHAT and CDR2 FQNNGV come from the germline V gene. The CDR3 runs to 15 residues. The CDR3 is CASSLWAHSGNTIYF. CDR3 bases: TGTGCCAGCAGCTTATGGGCTCACTCTGGAAACACCATATATTTT.

This chain joins TRBV7-2 and TRBJ2-6; D remains ambiguous. This CDR3 has 15 residues. Germline assignment: CDR1 SGHTA and CDR2 FQGNSA. V was shortened by 3 bases and J by 0 bases, with 6 bases between the two germline ends. The CDR3 DNA reads as TGTGCCAGCAGCTTCGACAACTCTGGGGCCAACGTCCTGACTTTC. It codes for CASSFDNSGANVLTF.

The V and J genes are TRBV4-1 and TRBJ2-7; possibly TRBD1 or TRBD2 for D (5 bases each). V was cut by 3 bases and J by 4 bases, with 19 bases left in between. This CDR3 comprises 16 residues. Germline assignment: CDR1 MGHRA and CDR2 YSYEKL. CDR3 sequence reads: CASSHGSGSWGYEQYF. The CDR3 region has the DNA TGCGCCAGCAGCCACGGAAGCGGTTCTTGGGGGTACGAGCAGTACTTC.

Here the CDR3 DNA reads TGTGCCAGCAGTTTCCCCTTGACCACCTACAATGAGCAGTTCTTC. This sequence encodes CASSFPLTTYNEQFF. This chain joins TRBV5-6 and TRBJ2-1; D remains ambiguous. The V gene's germline CDR1 is SGHDT and CDR2 YYEEEE. The V end lost 5 bases, the J end lost 2 bases, and 14 bases lay between the germline ends. The CDR3 length is 15 residues. Looking up the rest from reference TRBV5-6 and TRBJ2-1 gives the full variable domain: DAGVTQSPTHLIKTRGQQVTLRCSPKSGHDTVSWYQQALGQGPQFIFQYYEEEERQRGNFPDRFSGHQFPNYSSELNVNALLLGDSALYLCASSFPLTTYNEQFFGPGTRLTVL.